The 17 T cell receptor beta chains below come from one sample, sequenced in a study of T cells after yellow fever vaccination. TCRdb reprocessed the 5' RACE reads with MiXCR, giving one entry per CDR3 protein. The table shows about 220,000 distinct CDR3 sequences, with 6.7% occurring only once. This specimen consisted of CD4+ T cells sorted from PBMCs, obtained on the day of the yellow fever booster vaccination. The receptors originated from a man aged 30 to 39 who received the YFV17D yellow fever vaccine.

The CDR3 DNA sequence: TGTGCCAGCAGCTTAACCGCTGGGATTCAAGAGACCCAGTACTTC. Its protein product is CASSLTAGIQETQYF. V and J are TRBV7-9 and TRBJ2-5; no reliable D call. The CDR3 is 15 amino acids. The germline gives CDR1 SEHNR, CDR2 FQNEAQ (reference sequence). V was shortened by 2 bases and J by 2 bases, with 12 bases between the two germline ends.

This rearrangement joins TRBV20-1 to TRBJ2-3; 11 nucleotides match TRBD2. The trim removed 5 bases at V and 2 bases at J, leaving 6 bases unmatched. Germline CDR1 reads DFQATT; CDR2 reads SNEGSKA (reference sequence). The CDR3 extends over 15 amino acids. The CDR3, as DNA: TGCAGTGCTCCTACTAGCGGGGGACCCACAGATACGCAGTATTTT. Residues: CSAPTSGGPTDTQYF.

Many counts were recorded for this clonotype. The gene calls are TRBV18 and TRBJ2-2; D not resolved. V lost 6 bases to trimming and J lost 5 bases, with 7 bases between them. Germline assignment: CDR1 KGHSH and CDR2 LQKENI. This CDR3 has 12 residues. The CDR3, as DNA: TGTGCCAGCTCCGAAGCGACCGGGGAGCTGTTTTTT. It translates to CASSEATGELFF.

The chain links TRBV9 to TRBJ1-4; maybe TRBD1 (6 bases). CDR3 size: 15 residues. Germline-derived CDR1 and CDR2 are SGDLS and YYNGEE. V gave up 0 bases and J gave up 4 bases, with 10 bases separating them. The CDR3 sequence is CASSVGGANNEKLFF. The CDR3 DNA is TGTGCCAGCAGCGTAGGGGGGGCGAATAATGAAAAACTGTTTTTT.

The chain carries TRBV10-2 and TRBJ2-5; D is possibly TRBD2 (6 bases). Per germline, CDR1 WSHSY and CDR2 SAAADI. Trimming cost V 7 bases and J 0 bases, with 15 bases left between them. The CDR3 loop spans 15 amino acids. In DNA, the CDR3 is TGCGCCAGCACCGCTCCGGGACTGTACCAAGAGACCCAGTACTTC. This encodes CASTAPGLYQETQYF.

This clonotype was observed a handful of times. The chain joins TRBV6-6 to TRBJ2-1; possible D gene TRBD2, 7 bases. Trimming took 6 bases from V and 15 from J, leaving 18 bases between them. CDR3 length: 12 residues. Germline V gene lookup returns CDR1 MNHNY and CDR2 SVGAGI (reference sequence). CDR3 nucleotide sequence: TGTGCCAGCAGGTGGGGGGGCGTAGGTCTGTTCTTC. Amino acid sequence: CASRWGGVGLFF.

The J gene is TRBJ1-6, the V gene TRBV7-9; D is possibly TRBD1 (5 bases). V gave up 0 bases and J gave up 10 bases, with 10 bases separating them. The CDR3 length is 14 residues. Germline loops: CDR1 SEHNR, CDR2 FQNEAQ (reference sequence). The CDR3 DNA follows: TGTGCCAGCAGCTTAGCGAGGGACGGGTCACCCCTCCACTTT. Residues: CASSLARDGSPLHF.

This clonotype has a single count. A much bigger clone sits one base away, suggesting this may be a read error. V is TRBV21-1 and J is TRBJ2-1. TRBV21-1 is flagged as a pseudogene. The CDR3 is 14 amino acids. The CDR3 DNA is TGTGCCAGCAGCAAGGTGGGGTCCTACAATGAGCAGTTCTTC. Translating it yields CASSKVGSYNEQFF.

This chain uses TRBV4-1 with TRBJ2-1; D is unresolved. CDR1 is MGHRA, CDR2 YSYEKL, per germline. The CDR3 sequence is 15 residues long. Trimming shortened V by 4 bases and J by 0 bases, and 10 bases separated the two germline ends. The CDR3: CASSPPSYSYNEQFF. DNA of the CDR3: TGCGCCAGCAGCCCCCCTAGTTACTCCTACAATGAGCAGTTCTTC.

This chain connects TRBV27 to TRBJ1-5; 7 nucleotides line up with TRBD1. This CDR3 is built from 15 residues. The V segment lost 6 bases and the J segment 2 bases; nucleotides outside the gene matches: 7. Germline CDR1 is MNHEY and CDR2 is SMNVEV (reference sequence). CDR3 DNA sequence: TGTGCCAGCAGCCTAGGGGGCGTTCGCAATCAGCCCCAGCATTTT. Its protein product is CASSLGGVRNQPQHF.

The chain recombines TRBV9 with TRBJ2-1; TRBD2 is a possible D gene (6 bases). Between the trimmed V and J ends, which lost 0 bases and 8 bases, there was a span of 15 bases. The germline V gene encodes CDR1 SGDLS and CDR2 YYNGEE. The CDR3 loop spans 15 amino acids. The CDR3: CASSVVGGKGDEQFF. The CDR3 region has the DNA TGTGCCAGCAGCGTAGTCGGCGGGAAGGGCGATGAGCAGTTCTTC.

V is TRBV5-1 and J is TRBJ2-3; TRBD2 agrees at 7 bases. The junction had 15 bases not matched to a gene; V was cut back by 0 bases and J by 8 bases. This CDR3 contains 17 residues. Looked up from germline, CDR1 is SGHRS and CDR2 is YFSETQ. This CDR3 reads CASSLAPGGSGSGTQYF. The CDR3 region has the DNA TGCGCCAGCAGCTTGGCCCCAGGCGGGAGCGGGTCCGGTACGCAGTATTTT.

As DNA, the CDR3 is TGTGCCAGCAGCGTAACTGGGAGAAGCTATGGCTACACCTTC. Residues: CASSVTGRSYGYTF. The genes are TRBV6-2 or TRBV6-3 and TRBJ1-2; D not resolved. V was trimmed by 6 bases and J by 4 bases, leaving 15 bases between them. This CDR3 contains 14 residues. The germline CDR1 and CDR2 sequences are MNHEY and SVGEGT.

This clonotype came up many times. The chain couples TRBV6-1 to TRBJ2-7, with TRBD1 identical over 11 bases. This CDR3 spans 15 amino acids. From germline, CDR1 is MNHNS and CDR2 SASEGT. The V and J ends lost 5 bases and 4 bases, in that order; junction bases with no gene match: 7. The CDR3 coding sequence is TGTGCCAGCAGTAGGGCCGGGACAGGGGGGTACGAGCAGTACTTC. Translated: CASSRAGTGGYEQYF.

This clonotype was picked up many times. The chain joins TRBV20-1 to TRBJ2-7, with 7 positions matching TRBD2. This CDR3 spans 14 amino acids. V lost 3 bases, J lost 6 bases, and 11 bases stayed unmatched. Germline V gene sequence: CDR1 DFQATT, CDR2 SNEGSKA (reference sequence). CDR3 DNA sequence: TGCAGTGCTAGTTCGGGAGGTCTGGGGATCGAGCAGTACTTC. Protein product: CSASSGGLGIEQYF.

This clonotype showed up just a few times. J is TRBJ2-1 and V is TRBV10-3, with D possibly TRBD1 on 6 matching bases. The CDR3 is 15 residues long. Germline V gene lookup returns CDR1 ENHRY and CDR2 SYGVKD. V was shortened by 3 bases and J by 8 bases, with 17 bases between the two germline ends. Here the CDR3 reads CAISDGQGSVDEQFF. The CDR3 nucleotides are TGTGCCATCAGTGACGGGCAGGGGTCCGTGGATGAGCAGTTCTTC.

This clonotype was detected only a few times. The CDR3 region has the DNA TGTGCCAGCAGTCTACAGGGAATCGGGGAGCTGTTTTTT. Translated: CASSLQGIGELFF. The J gene is TRBJ2-2, the V gene TRBV12-3 or TRBV12-4; the D gene is possibly TRBD1 (6 bases). This CDR3 is 13 amino acids long. The germline V and J ends were trimmed by 5 bases and 7 bases, with 11 bases remaining between them.